The 25 T cell receptor beta chains given below trace back to one sample, sequenced in a study of Graves' ophthalmopathy and Graves' hyperthyroidism. Scientists amplified the TCR beta CDR3 regions from RNA transcripts. Amplification began with first-round RT-PCR using HTBI primers, then second-round multiplex PCR was performed. TCRdb recomputed calls from the multiplex PCR reads with MiXCR, one row per CDR3 protein. The data hold over a million distinct CDR3 sequences, with 35% to 45% observed a single time. Sequencing was done on a sample of peripheral blood or thyroid tissue (not recorded which). The source of these receptors is an adult man with Graves' hyperthyroidism.

This clonotype has a single count. The chain links TRBV5-4 to TRBJ1-5, with a tentative D call TRBD1 (5 bases). Germline loops: CDR1 SGHNT, CDR2 YYREEE (reference sequence). Deletions cut 9 bases from V and 5 bases from J, with 18 bases between. This CDR3 is built from 14 residues. The CDR3 reads CATTRDGKDQPQHF. In DNA, the CDR3 is TGTGCCACCACCCGGGACGGTAAAGATCAGCCCCAGCATTTT.

The sample holds many counts of this clonotype. The CDR3 DNA is TGTGCCAGCAGTTTCGGACAGGGGGTGCTTCAGCCCCAGCATTTT. Translated: CASSFGQGVLQPQHF. This rearrangement joins TRBV12-3 or TRBV12-4 to TRBJ1-5; 10 bases map to TRBD1. Trimming cost V 3 bases and J 6 bases; bases outside gene matches: 5. CDR3 length: 15 residues.

This clonotype appeared a few times. The CDR3 region is CASAPGQGWTNEKLFF. The CDR3 DNA reads as TGTGCCAGCGCTCCGGGACAGGGGTGGACTAATGAAAAACTGTTTTTT. The gene calls are TRBV12-3 or TRBV12-4 and TRBJ1-4; TRBD1 matches at 10 bases. This CDR3 contains 16 residues. V lost 8 bases to trimming and J lost 2 bases; unmatched junction nucleotides: 8.

As concerns this clonotype: Possible read error: a much larger clone is one base away. This rearrangement joins TRBV20-1 to TRBJ2-6; D remains unclear. The CDR3 runs 14 residues. CDR1 and CDR2 (germline): DFQATT, SNEGSKA (reference sequence). Here the CDR3 reads CSAREISGTNVLTF. In DNA, the CDR3 is TGCAGTGCTAGAGAAATCTCTGGGACCAACGTCCTGACTTTC.

This clonotype was picked up one time. It may be a read error: a sequence one base away is much more abundant. The chain has TRBV7-9 and TRBJ1-5; TRBD1 might be the D (5 bases). The CDR3 consists of 16 residues. Per germline, CDR1 SEHNR and CDR2 FQNEAQ (reference sequence). CDR3 coding DNA: TGTGCCAGCAGCTTGGACACAATAAATAGCAATCAGCCCCATCATTTT. Translating gives CASSLDTINSNQPHHF.

V gene TRBV3-1 combines with J gene TRBJ2-5; the D is unclear. CDR3 length: 12 amino acids. Germline CDR1 LGHDT, CDR2 YNNKEL (reference sequence). V lost 1 base to trimming and J lost 13 bases, with 13 bases between them. This chain's CDR3 is CASSQVDGNGYF. The CDR3 DNA sequence: TGTGCCAGCAGCCAAGTGGACGGAAATGGGTACTTC.

The table lists this clonotype with many counts. The CDR3 here is CASSLNRAGYFPGNTIYF. Here the CDR3 DNA reads TGTGCCAGCAGCTTAAACCGCGCGGGCTACTTCCCTGGAAACACCATATATTTT. The rearrangement uses TRBV7-3 and TRBJ1-3; D remains unclear. Trimming shortened V by 1 base and J by 2 bases, and 18 bases separated the two germline ends. CDR3 length equals 18 residues. Germline CDR1 is SGHTA and CDR2 is FQGTGA.

This clonotype was seen ten or more times. The chain carries TRBV10-3 and TRBJ2-5; D is possibly TRBD1 (5 bases). V was shortened by 3 bases and J by 2 bases, with 7 bases between the two germline ends. The V gene's germline CDR1 is ENHRY and CDR2 SYGVKD. CDR3 length equals 13 residues. This CDR3 is CAISDDRQETQYF. The CDR3 DNA reads TGTGCCATCAGTGACGACAGACAAGAGACCCAGTACTTC.

This clonotype occurred a few times. The V and J genes are TRBV6-2 or TRBV6-3 and TRBJ1-5; no reliable D call. Germline V gives CDR1 MNHEY, CDR2 SVGEGT. CDR3 length equals 14 residues. Trimming stripped 7 bases from V and 0 bases from J, with 10 bases between. The CDR3 sequence: CASKEQNSNQPQHF. The CDR3 coding sequence is TGTGCCAGCAAGGAACAAAATAGCAATCAGCCCCAGCATTTT.

The gene calls are TRBV10-3 and TRBJ1-6; D gene ambiguous. Trimming removed 0 bases from V and 8 bases from J, with 23 bases in between. CDR3 length: 19 residues. Looked up from germline, CDR1 is ENHRY and CDR2 is SYGVKD. CDR3 amino acids: CAISESVWWSKRADSPLHF. The DNA of the CDR3 is TGTGCCATCAGTGAGTCTGTTTGGTGGTCTAAGCGTGCGGATTCACCCCTCCACTTT.

In this sample, this clonotype turned up many times. The CDR3 sequence: CASSISQGAFDEQYF. CDR3 DNA: TGTGCCAGTAGTATCTCACAGGGGGCGTTCGACGAGCAGTACTTC. The chain employs TRBV19 and TRBJ2-7, with TRBD1 matching 9 bases. J gave up 5 bases and V 3 bases, and 8 bases lay outside the gene matches. CDR3 length equals 15 residues. CDR1 LNHDA and CDR2 SQIVND come from the germline V gene (reference sequence).

The sample holds many counts of this clonotype. The chain carries TRBV19 and TRBJ2-2; D is perhaps TRBD1 or TRBD2 (6 bases each). CDR3 length: 15 residues. Trimming removed 3 bases from V and 4 bases from J, with 12 bases in between. Germline V lookup: CDR1 LNHDA, CDR2 SQIVND (reference sequence). The CDR3 loop is CASSIGGGGTGELFF. The DNA for the CDR3 is TGTGCCAGTAGTATCGGGGGCGGCGGCACCGGGGAGCTGTTTTTT.

The chain links TRBV7-6 to TRBJ2-7; D is perhaps TRBD1 or TRBD2 (5 bases each). CDR3 length: 17 amino acids. V was pared by 5 bases and J by 2 bases, with 22 bases between. From germline, CDR1 is SGHVS and CDR2 FNYEAQ. This chain's CDR3 is CASSPRAGTRGAYEQYF. DNA for the CDR3: TGTGCCAGCAGCCCACGGGCCGGGACCCGGGGAGCCTACGAGCAGTACTTC.

The rearrangement links TRBV11-2 to TRBJ1-6, with no clear D. Trimming left V 5 bases short and J 5 bases short, with 19 bases between. The germline gives CDR1 SGHAT, CDR2 FQNNGV. CDR3 length: 17 residues. The CDR3 sequence is CASSIKPPRTNNSPLHF. The CDR3 DNA sequence: TGTGCCAGCAGCATCAAACCCCCCCGGACTAATAATTCACCCCTCCACTTT.

This clonotype has ten or more counts. The chain uses TRBV29-1 and TRBJ1-1; D may be TRBD1 (5 bases). The CDR3 covers 11 residues. Germline V lookup: CDR1 SQVTM, CDR2 ANQGSEA. V was clipped by 3 bases and J by 4 bases, with 6 bases between them. CDR3 bases: TGCAGCGTTGATACAGGCACTGAAGCTTTCTTT. The encoded protein is CSVDTGTEAFF.

This clonotype appeared a few times. A much larger clone lies one base from this, so it may be a read error. V is TRBV7-2 and J is TRBJ2-7; D gene ambiguous. Trimming removed 6 bases at V and 1 base at J, with 7 bases between. The germline V gene has CDR1 SGHTA and CDR2 FQGNSA. This CDR3 has 12 residues. DNA for the CDR3: TGTACCAGCAGGGCGGTTTCCTACGAGCAGTACTTC. Translated: CTSRAVSYEQYF. Full variable domain (outside the CDR3, taken from reference TRBV7-2 and TRBJ2-7): GAGVSQSPSNKVTEKGKDVELRCDPISGHTALYWYRQSLGQGLEFLIYFQGNSAPDKSGLPSDRFSAERTGGSVSTLTIQRTQQEDSAVYLCTSRAVSYEQYFGPGTRLTVT.

V is TRBV29-1 and J is TRBJ2-5, with D maybe TRBD1 (6 bases). Trimming left V 7 bases short and J 3 bases short, with 15 bases between. The germline V gene encodes CDR1 SQVTM and CDR2 ANQGSEA. The CDR3 loop spans 13 amino acids. CDR3 sequence: CSASPGTKETQYF. The CDR3 coding sequence is TGCAGCGCTAGTCCCGGGACAAAAGAGACCCAGTACTTC.

This clonotype was detected only a few times. The rearrangement uses TRBV7-8 and TRBJ2-3; D ambiguous. The V end lost 1 base, the J end lost 0 bases, and 8 bases lay between the germline ends. CDR3 length: 15 amino acids. Germline V gene sequence: CDR1 SGHVS, CDR2 FQNEAQ. The CDR3 coding sequence is TGTGCCAGCAGCTTAGTCGGCACTAGCACAGATACGCAGTATTTT. It yields the protein CASSLVGTSTDTQYF.

As concerns this clonotype: At one of its ends the junction is not consistent with the germline gene, which may arise from a read error. V and J are TRBV12-3 or TRBV12-4 and TRBJ1-1; 9 bases align to TRBD1. CDR3 size: 15 residues. The chain's CDR3 is CASSSGQGGNTEALF. CDR3 in DNA: TGTGCCAGCAGTTCGGGACAGGGTGGGAACACTGAAGCTCTCTTT.

This clonotype came up many times. This rearrangement joins TRBV10-3 to TRBJ1-2; a possible D gene is TRBD1 (5 bases). The CDR3 consists of 14 residues. The ends were cut back, 5 bases at V and 10 bases at J, with 20 bases in the middle. The germline V gene encodes CDR1 ENHRY and CDR2 SYGVKD. This chain's CDR3 is CAISQAGLWAAYTF. The CDR3 DNA sequence: TGTGCCATCAGTCAAGCAGGGCTGTGGGCGGCCTACACCTTC.

The chain uses TRBV19 and TRBJ2-1; D possibly corresponds to TRBD2 (6 bases). Trimming cost V 1 base and J 7 bases, with 11 bases left between them. Germline CDR1 is LNHDA and CDR2 is SQIVND (reference sequence). This CDR3 region has 14 residues. In DNA, the CDR3 is TGTGCCAGTAGTATAGTGGGGGGTAGAAATGAGCAGTTCTTC. Translated, it gives CASSIVGGRNEQFF.

The chain is built from TRBV10-2 and TRBJ2-5, with 13 bases identical to TRBD2. Germline lookup yields CDR1 WSHSY and CDR2 SAAADI. With V trimmed by 8 bases and J by 5 bases, 8 bases remained unmatched. This CDR3 contains 15 residues. The DNA of the CDR3 is TGCGCCAGCGGCGGACTAGCGGGAGAGAAGGAGACCCAGTACTTC. Its translation is CASGGLAGEKETQYF.

This chain uses TRBV2 with TRBJ1-1; D uncertain. The germline gives CDR1 SNHLY, CDR2 FYNNEI. Trimming took off 4 bases at V and 1 base at J, with 7 bases between the two ends. The CDR3 extends over 13 amino acids. CDR3 bases: TGTGCCAGCAGTGTTCAGCCGAACACTGAAGCTTTCTTT. As protein: CASSVQPNTEAFF.

V gene TRBV7-9 combines with J gene TRBJ2-1, with 7 bases that match TRBD2. The germline V gene encodes CDR1 SEHNR and CDR2 FQNEAQ (reference sequence). The CDR3 runs to 12 residues. J gave up 8 bases and V 6 bases, and 4 bases lay outside the gene matches. The chain's CDR3 is CASSGEGYEQFF. The CDR3, as DNA: TGTGCCAGCAGTGGGGAGGGCTATGAGCAGTTCTTC.

This clonotype was seen repeatedly, ten times or more. The gene calls are TRBV7-2 and TRBJ2-7, with 7 nucleotides matching TRBD1. The CDR3 covers 15 residues. With 5 bases clipped from V and 2 bases from J, the junction kept 9 bases outside the gene matches. Germline-derived CDR1 and CDR2 are SGHTA and FQGNSA. The DNA of the CDR3 is TGTGCCAGCAGCCCATATACAGGGGACCCCTACGAGCAGTACTTC. Its translation: CASSPYTGDPYEQYF.